A single sample is the source of the 17 T cell receptor beta chains below, sequenced in a study of blood T cell repertoires in COVID-19. The table came from immunoSEQ multiplex PCR; TCRdb's copy has only in-frame clones and leaves some out. The profile shows about 190,000 clones, roughly 83% of them singletons. Sequencing was carried out using PBMCs or T cells enriched from blood (not recorded which). The origin of the receptors is a woman younger than 45 who had recovered from COVID-19.

This chain links TRBV27 with TRBJ2-3, with TRBD2 matching over 7 bases. Trimming at V came to 7 bases and at J to 4 bases, leaving 11 bases not matched to a gene. The CDR3 is 15 amino acids. The germline CDR1 and CDR2 sequences are MNHEY and SMNVEV (reference sequence). The CDR3 is CASTKRGAVPDTQYF. CDR3 nucleotides: TGTGCCAGCACAAAGCGGGGCGCCGTCCCAGATACGCAGTATTTT.

This sequence joins TRBV5-1 and TRBJ1-2; 11 bases align to TRBD1. V lost 4 bases, J lost 7 bases, and 12 bases stayed unmatched. This CDR3 comprises 16 residues. Germline values: CDR1 SGHRS, CDR2 YFSETQ. CDR3 sequence (DNA): TGCGCCAGCAGCGCAAAACAAGGACAGGGGGCAGGTGGCTACACCTTC. This codes for CASSAKQGQGAGGYTF. The full variable domain, with the rest looked up from reference TRBV5-1 and TRBJ1-2, is KAGVTQTPRYLIKTRGQQVTLSCSPISGHRSVSWYQQTPGQGLQFLFEYFSETQRNKGNFPGRFSGRQFSNSRSEMNVSTLELGDSALYLCASSAKQGQGAGGYTFGSGTRLTVV.

The rearrangement links TRBV18 to TRBJ1-1; D remains unclear. The CDR3 spans 16 residues. V lost 4 bases, J lost 1 base, and 16 bases lay in between. Germline CDR1 is KGHSH and CDR2 is LQKENI. This CDR3 is CASSLTLLPGNTEAFF. The CDR3 DNA follows: TGTGCCAGCTCACTAACCCTTTTACCGGGGAACACTGAAGCTTTCTTT.

The chain is built from TRBV7-8 and TRBJ2-1, with a possible D match to TRBD1 (6 bases). V was trimmed by 4 bases and J by 5 bases, leaving 15 bases between them. The CDR3 totals 15 residues. The germline CDR1 and CDR2 sequences are SGHVS and FQNEAQ. The CDR3 is CASSSPRGRNNEQFF. The CDR3 DNA reads TGTGCCAGCAGCTCGCCCAGGGGCAGGAACAATGAGCAGTTCTTC.

The chain has TRBV15 and TRBJ1-4; TRBD1 might be the D (6 bases). The V end lost 1 base, the J end lost 0 bases, and 18 bases lay between the germline ends. The CDR3 runs to 19 residues. Per the germline V gene, CDR1 is LNHNV and CDR2 is YYDKDF (reference sequence). CDR3 loop: CATSRVDQRTASTNEKLFF. CDR3 nucleotide sequence: TGTGCCACCAGCAGAGTAGACCAACGGACAGCTTCAACTAATGAAAAACTGTTTTTT.

The V gene is TRBV27, the J gene TRBJ1-1; D perhaps matches TRBD1 (6 bases). Trimming took off 5 bases at V and 7 bases at J, with 17 bases between the two ends. The germline V gene encodes CDR1 MNHEY and CDR2 SMNVEV (reference sequence). The CDR3 consists of 14 residues. The CDR3 DNA sequence: TGTGCCAGCAGTCATGGGGGGGGCCAGGGTGAAGCTTTCTTT. Translated, it gives CASSHGGGQGEAFF.

This clone has just a few counts. This sequence joins TRBV5-6 and TRBJ1-5, with D uncertain. Trimming removed 6 bases at V and 2 bases at J, with 12 bases between. The CDR3 spans 14 residues. CDR1 is SGHDT and CDR2 is YYEEEE in the germline V gene. CDR3: CASMRFFGNQPQHF. For the CDR3, the DNA is TGTGCCAGCATGAGATTTTTTGGCAATCAGCCCCAGCATTTT.

The rearrangement uses TRBV28 and TRBJ1-5; D is unresolved. Deletions cut 3 bases from V and 0 bases from J, with 6 bases between. Germline lookup yields CDR1 MDHEN and CDR2 SYDVKM. The CDR3 totals 14 residues. The CDR3 reads CASSFGNSNQPQHF. Here the CDR3 DNA reads TGTGCCAGCAGTTTCGGTAATAGCAATCAGCCCCAGCATTTT.

The chain couples TRBV29-1 to TRBJ1-3; D call uncertain. V shed 1 base and J shed 2 bases, with 9 bases lying between them. Germline values: CDR1 SQVTM, CDR2 ANQGSEA. CDR3 length equals 14 residues. CDR3 DNA sequence: TGCAGCGTTGAAGGACTAACCCCTGGAAACACCATATATTTT. Protein: CSVEGLTPGNTIYF.

The CDR3 is CSVEAGLAGSEQFF. The CDR3 nucleotides read TGCAGCGTTGAAGCAGGGCTAGCGGGAAGTGAGCAGTTCTTC. This chain uses TRBV29-1 with TRBJ2-1; 9 nucleotides match TRBD2. CDR1 is SQVTM, CDR2 ANQGSEA, per germline. The ends lost 1 base at V and 9 bases at J; junction bases unmatched: 7. The length of the CDR3 is 14 residues.

The chain employs TRBV30 and TRBJ1-3; D might be TRBD1 (6 bases). This CDR3 comprises 22 residues. The germline gives CDR1 GTSNPN, CDR2 SVGIG (reference sequence). V gave up 3 bases and J gave up 0 bases, with 33 bases separating them. DNA of the CDR3: TGTGCCTGGAGCAACGCGGCATACAGGGTAGTTTTCCCGACTGGCTCTGGAAACACCATATATTTT. It codes for CAWSNAAYRVVFPTGSGNTIYF. The entire variable domain, with the rest obtained from reference TRBV30 and TRBJ1-3, is as follows: SQTIHQWPATLVQPVGSPLSLECTVEGTSNPNLYWYRQAAGRGLQLLFYSVGIGQISSEVPQNLSASRPQDRQFILSSKKLLLSDSGFYLCAWSNAAYRVVFPTGSGNTIYFGEGSWLTVV.

This clone was seen only once. This sequence joins TRBV24-1 and TRBJ2-3; 7 nucleotides align to TRBD2. The CDR3 extends over 13 amino acids. The germline V gene has CDR1 KGHDR and CDR2 SFDVKD. J lost 5 bases, V lost 5 bases, and 3 bases had no gene match. The CDR3: CATSVGGVDTQYF. The DNA for the CDR3 is TGTGCCACCAGTGTTGGGGGGGTAGATACGCAGTATTTT.

J is TRBJ1-5 and V is TRBV6-1; possible D gene TRBD1, 6 bases. The CDR3 spans 15 residues. CDR1 and CDR2 from the germline V gene are MNHNS and SASEGT. V was pared by 1 base and J by 5 bases, with 12 bases between. The CDR3 DNA reads TGTGCCAGCAGTGAAGGGCAGGGGAGCCATCAGCCCCAGCATTTT. Translation: CASSEGQGSHQPQHF.

J is TRBJ2-1 and V is TRBV7-3; TRBD1 matches at 9 bases. The germline gives CDR1 SGHTA, CDR2 FQGTGA. Trimming cost V 3 bases and J 7 bases; bases outside gene matches: 7. The CDR3 spans 15 residues. Here the CDR3 reads CASSLGQGVRNEQFF. CDR3 coding DNA: TGTGCCAGCAGCTTGGGACAGGGCGTTAGGAATGAGCAGTTCTTC.

The rearrangement uses TRBV23-1 and TRBJ2-1; D is unclear. TRBV23-1 is filed as an ORF, its function uncertain. With 3 bases removed from V and 3 bases from J, the gap between germline ends came to 9 bases. The CDR3 extends over 14 amino acids. The CDR3 sequence is CASSQETIYNEQFF. The CDR3 bases are TGCGCCAGCAGTCAGGAGACCATCTACAATGAGCAGTTCTTC.

The chain links TRBV25-1 to TRBJ2-1, with 8 nucleotides matching TRBD1. Per the germline V gene, CDR1 is MGHDK and CDR2 is SYGVNS. The CDR3 is 15 residues long. Trimming at V came to 1 base and at J to 7 bases, leaving 6 bases not matched to a gene. For the CDR3, the DNA is TGTGCCAGCAGTGAATCCAGGGGGCTGCGGAATGAGCAGTTCTTC. Translation gives CASSESRGLRNEQFF.

This chain joins TRBV28 and TRBJ1-3, with a tentative D call TRBD1 (5 bases). Germline V lookup: CDR1 MDHEN, CDR2 SYDVKM. The CDR3 spans 13 residues. V lost 8 bases to trimming and J lost 0 bases, with 8 bases between them. The CDR3 region is CASADTSGNTIYF. The CDR3 nucleotides read TGTGCCAGCGCGGACACCTCTGGAAACACCATATATTTT.